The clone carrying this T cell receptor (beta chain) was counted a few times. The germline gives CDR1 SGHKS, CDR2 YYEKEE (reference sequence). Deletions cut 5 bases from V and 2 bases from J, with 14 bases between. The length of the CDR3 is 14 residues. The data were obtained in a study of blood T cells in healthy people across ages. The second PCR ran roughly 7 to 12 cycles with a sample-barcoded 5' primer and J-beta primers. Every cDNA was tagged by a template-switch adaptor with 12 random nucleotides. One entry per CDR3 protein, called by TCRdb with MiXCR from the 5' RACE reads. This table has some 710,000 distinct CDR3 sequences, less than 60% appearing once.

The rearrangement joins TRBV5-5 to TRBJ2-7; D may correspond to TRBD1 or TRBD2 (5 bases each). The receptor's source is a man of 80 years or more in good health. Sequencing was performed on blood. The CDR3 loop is CASSPGTDTYEQYF. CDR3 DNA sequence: TGTGCCAGCAGTCCTGGGACGGATACCTACGAGCAGTACTTC.